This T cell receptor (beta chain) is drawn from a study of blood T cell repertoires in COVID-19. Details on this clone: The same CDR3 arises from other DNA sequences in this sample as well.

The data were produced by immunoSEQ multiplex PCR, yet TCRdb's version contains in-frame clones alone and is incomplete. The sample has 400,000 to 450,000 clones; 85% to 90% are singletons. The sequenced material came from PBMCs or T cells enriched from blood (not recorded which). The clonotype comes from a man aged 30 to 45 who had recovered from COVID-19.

The CDR3 protein is CASSPLAGGYEQYF. For the CDR3, the DNA is TGTGCCAGCTCACCACTAGCGGGAGGGTACGAGCAGTACTTC. The rearrangement joins TRBV18 to TRBJ2-7; TRBD2 aligns across 11 bases. Per the germline V gene, CDR1 is KGHSH and CDR2 is LQKENI. V shed 1 base and J 4 bases; nucleotides not matched to a gene: 0. The CDR3 runs 14 residues.